This record looks at one T cell receptor beta chain sequence and its context. Its target is not known. This record belongs to a study of cytomegalovirus exposure and HLA in healthy donors. Study findings and constraints: In vitro confirmation showed three CMV-associated chains to be CMV antigen specific. Rarity characterized most TCR sequences, yet some public TCRs appeared in many donors.

Repertoires were generated with immunoSEQ multiplex PCR, while TCRdb's copy carries only in-frame clones and drops some. Among about 240,000 clones, about 87% were seen once, and the ten largest hold 2.6%. CDR3 length: 15 residues. V gave up 3 bases and J gave up 3 bases; unmatched junction bases: 8. Germline loops: CDR1 MDHEN, CDR2 SYDVKM. J is TRBJ2-7 and V is TRBV28, with 7 bases that match TRBD2. Sequencing was done on a sample of PBMCs. The TCR comes from a man between 18 and 35 years old in good health and CMV-seronegative. In nucleotides, the CDR3 is TGTGCCAGCAGTTTGGAGGGGCGGGGGAGCTACGAGCAGTACTTC. Translated, it gives CASSLEGRGSYEQYF. The whole variable domain, remainder taken from reference TRBV28 and TRBJ2-7, is DVKVTQSSRYLVKRTGEKVFLECVQDMDHENMFWYRQDPGLGLRLIYFSYDVKMKEKGDIPEGYSVSREKKERFSLILESASTNQTSMYLCASSLEGRGSYEQYFGPGTRLTVT.